Included here is one T cell receptor beta chain sequence, with context. Its matching antigen is unknown. This PCR relied on a set of 60 Vbeta primers and 13 Jbeta primers. Sequencing was performed with immunoSEQ multiplex PCR; in TCRdb, only in-frame clones are kept and a portion is missing. There are about 49,000 clones in the sample, with 9.5% to 15% held by the top ten. The entry originates in a study of cytomegalovirus exposure and HLA in healthy donors. General study points: Clonal expansion was found to be greater in HLA-associated TCR beta chains than in equally common others in a later analysis. In a later analysis, a missense DCLRE1C variant was linked to TCR beta V- and J-gene trimming. Analyzed later, most CMV-associated TCR beta chains appeared HLA-restricted.

CDR1 is SGHDN, CDR2 FVKESK, per germline. The V gene lost 1 base and the J gene lost 7 bases, with 10 bases spanning the gap. The CDR3 totals 13 residues. The sample taken for sequencing was PBMCs. This TCR was recovered from a man aged 18 to 30 in good health and CMV-seropositive. The gene calls are TRBV14 and TRBJ1-1; D gene unclear. The DNA of the CDR3 is TGTGCCAGCAGCCAAGTCGGGAATCTTGAAGCTTTCTTT. Its translation: CASSQVGNLEAFF.